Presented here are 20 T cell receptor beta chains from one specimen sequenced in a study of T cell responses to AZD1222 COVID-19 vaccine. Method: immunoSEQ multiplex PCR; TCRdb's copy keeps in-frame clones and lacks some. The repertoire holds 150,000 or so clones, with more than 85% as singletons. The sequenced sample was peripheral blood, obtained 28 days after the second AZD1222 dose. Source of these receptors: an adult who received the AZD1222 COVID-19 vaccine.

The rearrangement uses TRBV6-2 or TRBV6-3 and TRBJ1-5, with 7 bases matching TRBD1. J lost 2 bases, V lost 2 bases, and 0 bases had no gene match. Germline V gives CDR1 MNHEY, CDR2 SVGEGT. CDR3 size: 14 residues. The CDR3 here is CASSYGQGNQPQHF. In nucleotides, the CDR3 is TGTGCCAGCAGTTACGGACAGGGCAATCAGCCCCAGCATTTT.

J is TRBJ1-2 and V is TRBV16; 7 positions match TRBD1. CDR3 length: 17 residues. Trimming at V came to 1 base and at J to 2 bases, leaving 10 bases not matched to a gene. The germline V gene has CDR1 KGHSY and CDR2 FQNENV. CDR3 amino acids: CASSQYEVSQGNYGYTF. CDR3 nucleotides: TGTGCCAGCAGCCAATACGAAGTCTCACAGGGGAACTATGGCTACACCTTC.

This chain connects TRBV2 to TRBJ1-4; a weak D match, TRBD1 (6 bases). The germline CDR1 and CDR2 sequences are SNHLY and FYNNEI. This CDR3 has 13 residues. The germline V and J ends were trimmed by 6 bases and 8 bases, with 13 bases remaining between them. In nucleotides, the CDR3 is TGTGCCAGCAGGAGGGGGGTCGGCGAAAAACTGTTTTTT. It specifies CASRRGVGEKLFF.

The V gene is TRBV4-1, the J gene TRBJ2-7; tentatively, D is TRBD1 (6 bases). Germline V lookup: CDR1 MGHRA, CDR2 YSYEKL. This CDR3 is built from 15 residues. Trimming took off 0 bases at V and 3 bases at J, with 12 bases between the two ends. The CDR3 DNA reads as TGCGCCAGCAGCCAAGAGGGACACCAGGGCTACGAGCAGTACTTC. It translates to CASSQEGHQGYEQYF.

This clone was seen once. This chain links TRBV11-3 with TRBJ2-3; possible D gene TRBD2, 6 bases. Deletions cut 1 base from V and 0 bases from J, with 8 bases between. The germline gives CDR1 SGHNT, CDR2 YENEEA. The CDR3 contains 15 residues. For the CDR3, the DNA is TGTGCCAGCAGCTTAGGTAGCGGAAGCACAGATACGCAGTATTTT. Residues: CASSLGSGSTDTQYF.

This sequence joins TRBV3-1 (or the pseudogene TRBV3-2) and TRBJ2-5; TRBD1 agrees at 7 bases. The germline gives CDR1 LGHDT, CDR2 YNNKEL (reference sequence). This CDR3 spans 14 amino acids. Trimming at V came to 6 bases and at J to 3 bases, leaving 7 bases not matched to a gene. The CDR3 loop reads CASRSTGAEETQYF. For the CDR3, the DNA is TGTGCCAGCAGATCCACAGGGGCGGAAGAGACCCAGTACTTC.

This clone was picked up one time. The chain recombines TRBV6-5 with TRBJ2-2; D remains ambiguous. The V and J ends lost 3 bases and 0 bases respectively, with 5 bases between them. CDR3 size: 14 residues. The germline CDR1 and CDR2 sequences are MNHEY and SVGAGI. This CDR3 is CASSYTANTGELFF. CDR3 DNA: TGTGCCAGCAGTTATACGGCGAACACCGGGGAGCTGTTTTTT.

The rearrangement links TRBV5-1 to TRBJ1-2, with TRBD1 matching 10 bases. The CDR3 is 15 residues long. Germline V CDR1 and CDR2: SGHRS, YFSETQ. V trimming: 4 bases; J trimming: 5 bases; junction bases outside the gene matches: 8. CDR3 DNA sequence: TGCGCCAGCAGCCCCGGGACAGGGGTTGGGTATGGCTACACCTTC. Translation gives CASSPGTGVGYGYTF.

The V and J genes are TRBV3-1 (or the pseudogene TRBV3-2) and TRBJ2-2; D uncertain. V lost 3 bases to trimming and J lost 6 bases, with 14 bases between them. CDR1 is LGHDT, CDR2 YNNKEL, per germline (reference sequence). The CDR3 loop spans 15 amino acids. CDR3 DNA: TGTGCCAGCAGCCAGATCGATAACGGAGCCGGGGAGCTGTTTTTT. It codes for CASSQIDNGAGELFF.

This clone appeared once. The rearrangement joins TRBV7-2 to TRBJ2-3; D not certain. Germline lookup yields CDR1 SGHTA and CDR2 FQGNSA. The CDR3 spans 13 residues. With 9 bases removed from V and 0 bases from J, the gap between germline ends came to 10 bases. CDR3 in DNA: TGTGCCAGTGTTTGGACCAGCACAGATACGCAGTATTTT. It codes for CASVWTSTDTQYF. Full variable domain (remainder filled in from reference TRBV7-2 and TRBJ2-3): GAGVSQSPSNKVTEKGKDVELRCDPISGHTALYWYRQSLGQGLEFLIYFQGNSAPDKSGLPSDRFSAERTGGSVSTLTIQRTQQEDSAVYLCASVWTSTDTQYFGPGTRLTVL.

CDR3 region: CASSTRTGGGWEQYF. The CDR3 bases are TGTGCCAGTAGTACCCGGACAGGGGGCGGCTGGGAGCAGTACTTC. V and J are TRBV19 and TRBJ2-7, with 11 bases that match TRBD1. V trimming: 4 bases; J trimming: 7 bases; junction bases outside the gene matches: 9. The CDR3 extends over 15 amino acids. The germline CDR1 and CDR2 sequences are LNHDA and SQIVND (reference sequence).

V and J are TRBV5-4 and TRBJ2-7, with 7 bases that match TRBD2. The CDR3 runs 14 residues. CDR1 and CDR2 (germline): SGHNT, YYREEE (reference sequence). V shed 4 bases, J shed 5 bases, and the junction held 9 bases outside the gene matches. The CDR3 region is CASSPGLVSHEQYF. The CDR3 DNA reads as TGTGCCAGCAGCCCCGGACTAGTTTCCCACGAGCAGTACTTC.

The CDR3, as DNA: TGTGCCAGCAGCCAACAGGGAGAAGATACGCAGTATTTT. Translated: CASSQQGEDTQYF. The chain joins TRBV7-7 to TRBJ2-3, with D possibly TRBD1 on 6 matching bases. The CDR3 is 13 residues long. From germline, CDR1 is SSHAT and CDR2 FNYEAQ (reference sequence). V dropped 5 bases and J dropped 5 bases, with 11 bases sitting between them.

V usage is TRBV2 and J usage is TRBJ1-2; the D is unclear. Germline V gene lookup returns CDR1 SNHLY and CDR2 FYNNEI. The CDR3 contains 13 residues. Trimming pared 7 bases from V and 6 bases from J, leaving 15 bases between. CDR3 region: CASIRGGPHGYTF. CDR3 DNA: TGTGCCAGCATTCGGGGTGGCCCTCATGGCTACACCTTC.

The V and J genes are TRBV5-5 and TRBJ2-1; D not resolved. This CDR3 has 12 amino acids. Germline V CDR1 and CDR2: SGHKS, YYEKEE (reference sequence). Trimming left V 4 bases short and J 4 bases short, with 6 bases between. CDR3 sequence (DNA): TGTGCCAGCAGCCTATCGTACAATGAGCAGTTCTTC. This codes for CASSLSYNEQFF. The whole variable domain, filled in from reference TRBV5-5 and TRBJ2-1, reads DAGVTQSPTHLIKTRGQQVTLRCSPISGHKSVSWYQQVLGQGPQFIFQYYEKEERGRGNFPDRFSARQFPNYSSELNVNALLLGDSALYLCASSLSYNEQFFGPGTRLTVL.

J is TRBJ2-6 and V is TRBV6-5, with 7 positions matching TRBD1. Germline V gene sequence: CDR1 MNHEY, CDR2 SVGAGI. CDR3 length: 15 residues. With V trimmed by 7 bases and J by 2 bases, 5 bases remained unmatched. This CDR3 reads CASTKQGPGANVLTF. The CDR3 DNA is TGTGCCAGCACCAAACAGGGGCCTGGGGCCAACGTCCTGACTTTC.

The CDR3, as DNA: TGTGCCAGCAGCCGACAGATACCCACTTACTCTGGAAACACCATATATTTT. Translation: CASSRQIPTYSGNTIYF. The chain combines TRBV16 with TRBJ1-3; D is perhaps TRBD1 (5 bases). Germline V gene sequence: CDR1 KGHSY, CDR2 FQNENV. Trimming cost V 4 bases and J 0 bases, with 16 bases left between them. The CDR3 length is 17 residues. Based on the CDR3 plus reference TRBV16 and TRBJ1-3, the full variable domain is GEEVAQTPKHLVRGEGQKAKLYCAPIKGHSYVFWYQQVLKNEFKFLISFQNENVFDETGMPKERFSAKCLPNSPCSLEIQATKLEDSAVYFCASSRQIPTYSGNTIYFGEGSWLTVV.

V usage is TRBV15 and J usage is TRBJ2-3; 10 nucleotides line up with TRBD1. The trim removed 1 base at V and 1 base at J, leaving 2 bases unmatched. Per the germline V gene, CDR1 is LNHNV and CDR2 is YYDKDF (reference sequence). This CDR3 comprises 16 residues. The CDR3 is CATSRGQGARTDTQYF. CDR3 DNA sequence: TGTGCCACCAGCAGAGGACAGGGGGCGCGCACAGATACGCAGTATTTT.

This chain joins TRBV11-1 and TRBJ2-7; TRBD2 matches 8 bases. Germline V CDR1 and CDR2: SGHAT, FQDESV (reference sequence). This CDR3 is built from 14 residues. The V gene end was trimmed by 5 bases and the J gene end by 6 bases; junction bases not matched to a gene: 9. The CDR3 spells CASSPFGRVGEQYF. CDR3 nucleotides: TGTGCCAGCAGCCCGTTCGGGAGGGTAGGCGAGCAGTACTTC. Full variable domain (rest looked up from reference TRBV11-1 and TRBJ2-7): EAEVAQSPRYKITEKSQAVAFWCDPISGHATLYWYRQILGQGPELLVQFQDESVVDDSQLPKDRFSAERLKGVDSTLKIQPAELGDSAMYLCASSPFGRVGEQYFGPGTRLTVT.

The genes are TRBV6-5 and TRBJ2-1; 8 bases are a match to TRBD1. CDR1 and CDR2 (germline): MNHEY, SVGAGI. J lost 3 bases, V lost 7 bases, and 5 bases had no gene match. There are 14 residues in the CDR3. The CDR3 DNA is TGTGCCAGCACCGCCGGGACAGGCTACAATGAGCAGTTCTTC. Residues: CASTAGTGYNEQFF.